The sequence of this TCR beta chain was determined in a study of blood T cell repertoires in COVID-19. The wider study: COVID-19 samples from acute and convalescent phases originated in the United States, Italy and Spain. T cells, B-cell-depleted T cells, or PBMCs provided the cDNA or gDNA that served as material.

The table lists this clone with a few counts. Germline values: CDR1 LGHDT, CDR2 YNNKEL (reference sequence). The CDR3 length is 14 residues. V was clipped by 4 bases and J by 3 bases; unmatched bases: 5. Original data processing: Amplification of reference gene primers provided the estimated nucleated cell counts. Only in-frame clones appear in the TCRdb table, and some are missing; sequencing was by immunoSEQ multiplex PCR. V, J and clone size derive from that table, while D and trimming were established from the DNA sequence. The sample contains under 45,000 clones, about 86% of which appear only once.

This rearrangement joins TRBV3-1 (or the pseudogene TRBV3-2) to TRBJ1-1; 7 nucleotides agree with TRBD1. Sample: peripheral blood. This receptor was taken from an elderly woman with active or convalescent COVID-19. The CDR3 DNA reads TGTGCCAGCAGCCGGAACAGGGGAGACACTGAAGCTTTCTTT. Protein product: CASSRNRGDTEAFF.